Below are 12 T cell receptor beta chains sequenced from a single sample in a study of metastatic and nonmetastatic thyroid tumors. Each patient came to thyroid surgery without any prior treatment (of any kind). TCRdb used MiXCR to call clones anew from the PCR reads. The table lists roughly 22,000 clones, roughly 13% of them singletons. The sequenced material came from blood. These receptors originate from a female donor with papillary thyroid cancer or a benign thyroid nodule (not recorded which). Some clones in this sample may be carry-over from other donors' samples.

This clone occurred many times. This chain joins TRBV25-1 and TRBJ2-1; TRBD2 aligns across 13 bases. V shed 3 bases and J 1 base; nucleotides not matched to a gene: 3. This CDR3 comprises 17 residues. The germline gives CDR1 MGHDK, CDR2 SYGVNS. This CDR3 reads CASSDTSGRVSYNEQFF. CDR3 nucleotides: TGTGCCAGCAGTGATACTAGCGGGAGGGTATCCTACAATGAGCAGTTCTTC.

The table lists this clone with many counts. V and J are TRBV20-1 and TRBJ1-6; 7 nucleotides match TRBD1. The J segment lost 8 bases and the V segment lost 6 bases, leaving 13 bases of the junction unmatched. The CDR3 length is 15 residues. The germline V gene has CDR1 DFQATT and CDR2 SNEGSKA (reference sequence). The CDR3 coding sequence is TGCAGTGCAAGACAGGGAGGAGTTTTTGATTCACCCCTCCACTTT. Encoded protein: CSARQGGVFDSPLHF.

The CDR3 reads CASSLVKRLAVTGELFF. In DNA form, the CDR3 reads TGTGCCAGCAGCTTAGTTAAGAGACTAGCGGTCACCGGGGAGCTGTTTTTT. The rearrangement links TRBV11-1 to TRBJ2-2, with TRBD2 matching 9 bases. CDR1 and CDR2 (germline): SGHAT, FQDESV (reference sequence). This CDR3 has 17 amino acids. The V gene end was trimmed by 1 base and the J gene end by 4 bases; junction bases not matched to a gene: 7.

V is TRBV14 and J is TRBJ2-1; TRBD1 agrees at 9 bases. The CDR3 spans 15 residues. The ends lost 3 bases at V and 5 bases at J; junction bases unmatched: 5. Germline CDR1 SGHDN, CDR2 FVKESK. CDR3 bases: TGTGCCAGCAGCCAGCCCGGACAGGGGAACAATGAGCAGTTCTTC. It codes for CASSQPGQGNNEQFF.

This clone was observed at least ten times. CDR3 sequence (DNA): TGTGCCACCAGTGATTTTGCAGGGAGCCAAGAGACCCAGTACTTC. It translates to CATSDFAGSQETQYF. The chain combines TRBV24-1 with TRBJ2-5, with D perhaps matching TRBD1 or TRBD2 (5 bases each). There are 15 residues in the CDR3. V lost 1 base and J lost 1, with 9 bases in between. Germline-derived CDR1 and CDR2 are KGHDR and SFDVKD.

In its sample, this clone was seen many times. The chain couples TRBV27 to TRBJ2-1, with TRBD2 identical over 11 bases. The CDR3 has 16 residues. The germline V gene encodes CDR1 MNHEY and CDR2 SMNVEV (reference sequence). V was pared by 2 bases and J by 8 bases, with 8 bases of the junction left unmatched. CDR3 protein: CASSLLPSGRLDEQFF. The CDR3 nucleotides read TGTGCCAGCAGTTTACTGCCTAGCGGGAGGTTGGATGAGCAGTTCTTC.

Many counts were recorded for this clone. The chain employs TRBV4-1 and TRBJ1-1; 8 nucleotides align to TRBD1. CDR1 and CDR2 (germline): MGHRA, YSYEKL. The CDR3 length is 14 residues. After removal of 2 bases from V and 4 bases from J, the junction contained 3 bases not matched to a gene. The CDR3 loop is CASSQMTGATEAFF. Written as DNA, the CDR3 is TGCGCCAGCAGCCAAATGACAGGGGCCACTGAAGCTTTCTTT.

Judged by abundance, this clone is medium-sized. V gene TRBV27 combines with J gene TRBJ2-2; a weak D match, TRBD2 (7 bases). Trimming removed 3 bases from V and 8 bases from J, with 19 bases in between. This CDR3 spans 16 amino acids. Germline CDR1 MNHEY, CDR2 SMNVEV (reference sequence). CDR3: CASSLGAGAPGGELFF. The CDR3 DNA follows: TGTGCCAGCAGTTTGGGGGCGGGAGCTCCGGGGGGGGAGCTGTTTTTT.

Only a few counts were recorded for this clone. This chain joins TRBV28 and TRBJ1-6, with D unclear. Germline loops: CDR1 MDHEN, CDR2 SYDVKM. Trimming removed 2 bases from V and 14 bases from J, with 7 bases in between. The CDR3 runs 11 residues. CDR3 DNA: TGTGCCAGCAGTTTAGGGGTCACCCTCCACTTT. Translating it yields CASSLGVTLHF.

This clone was seen many times. The chain carries TRBV7-8 and TRBJ2-7; TRBD1 is a possible D gene (6 bases). The CDR3 extends over 14 amino acids. Between the trimmed V and J ends, which lost 7 bases and 2 bases, there was a span of 15 bases. Germline V lookup: CDR1 SGHVS, CDR2 FQNEAQ. CDR3 bases: TGTGCCAGCACCCATGGACAGACCCCCTACGAGCAGTACTTC. It codes for CASTHGQTPYEQYF.

This clone has ten or more counts. The V gene is TRBV10-3, the J gene TRBJ2-1, with 8 nucleotides matching TRBD2. This CDR3 contains 17 residues. J lost 6 bases, V lost 2 bases, and 12 bases had no gene match. Germline V gives CDR1 ENHRY, CDR2 SYGVKD. CDR3 region: CAISEVPPGLVTNEQFF. In DNA form, the CDR3 reads TGTGCCATCAGTGAGGTACCGCCGGGACTAGTTACCAATGAGCAGTTCTTC.

This clone was seen repeatedly, ten times or more. The chain links TRBV6-1 to TRBJ2-1; unclear D gene. V lost 8 bases and J lost 5, with 16 bases in between. This CDR3 comprises 14 residues. The germline CDR1 and CDR2 sequences are MNHNS and SASEGT. The CDR3 spells CASQRGTQDNEQFF. The CDR3 DNA sequence: TGTGCCAGCCAACGAGGCACGCAGGACAATGAGCAGTTCTTC.